This TCR beta chain is drawn from a study of memory CD4+ T cells and cytomegalovirus serostatus. Single viable CD3+CD4+CD8-CD45RO+ cells were sorted as the memory CD4+ T cells. Germline CDR1 and CDR2: SGHVS and FQNEAQ. The CDR3 spans 15 residues. Trimming took 4 bases from V and 4 from J; bases not matched to a gene: 7. Using immunoSEQ multiplex PCR, the repertoire was profiled, and TCRdb retains in-frame clones only, with some absent. The data contain about 56,000 clones, roughly 82% of them seen just once; the ten biggest clones take up around 0.43%. J is TRBJ2-5 and V is TRBV7-8; TRBD1 agrees at 9 bases. This TCR was recovered from an adult in good health and CMV-seronegative. The specimen was memory CD4+ T cells from blood. CDR3 residues: CASSSLGTGTETQYF. The CDR3 DNA reads as TGTGCCAGCAGCTCCCTCGGGACAGGGACAGAGACCCAGTACTTC.